This TCR beta chain originates from a study of shared clonotypes between healthy human individuals. Study details: Per donor, CD8 memory used one plate, CD8 naive used two, CD4 memory used three and CD4 naive used three.

The V gene end was trimmed by 4 bases and the J gene end by 6 bases; junction bases not matched to a gene: 18. The CDR3 runs 17 residues. Per the germline V gene, CDR1 is SGHKS and CDR2 is YYEKEE (reference sequence). As originally analysed: Junction-only sequences produced by ImmunoSEQ had no quality scores, so filtering differed. The protocol was immunoSEQ multiplex PCR, while the TCRdb copy is restricted to in-frame clones and leaves out a portion. That table is the source of V, J and clone size, and D and trimming were worked out from the DNA. The sample records approximately 1.9 million clones, roughly 93% being singletons. Naive CD8 cells lacked CD45RO, underwent positive selection for CCR7 and left out terminally differentiated effector memory CD45RA+ cells.

This receptor was identified in a man aged 18 to 30 in good health. Some clones in this sample may be carry-over from other donors' samples. Sequenced sample: naive CD8+ T cells from PBMCs. V and J are TRBV5-5 and TRBJ2-7; 8 nucleotides agree with TRBD1. The CDR3 DNA sequence: TGTGCCAGCAGCCCACACCGAGACAGGGGAGATCGGACCGAGCAGTACTTC. Protein sequence: CASSPHRDRGDRTEQYF.